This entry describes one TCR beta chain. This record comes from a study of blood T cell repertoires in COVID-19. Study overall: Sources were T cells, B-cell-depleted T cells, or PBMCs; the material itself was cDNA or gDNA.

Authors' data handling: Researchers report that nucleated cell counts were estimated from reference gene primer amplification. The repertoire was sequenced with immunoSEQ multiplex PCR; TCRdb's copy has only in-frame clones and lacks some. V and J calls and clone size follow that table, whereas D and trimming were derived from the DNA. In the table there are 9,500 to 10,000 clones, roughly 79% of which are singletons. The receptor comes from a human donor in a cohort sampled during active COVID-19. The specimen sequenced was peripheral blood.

DNA for the CDR3: TGTGCCAGTAGTATTGGCAGGGTCTATGGCTACACCTTC. Protein: CASSIGRVYGYTF. V usage is TRBV19 and J usage is TRBJ1-2, with D possibly TRBD1 on 5 matching bases. The CDR3 sequence is 13 residues long. V shed 3 bases and J shed 4 bases, with 9 bases lying between them. In germline, CDR1 is LNHDA, CDR2 SQIVND (reference sequence).